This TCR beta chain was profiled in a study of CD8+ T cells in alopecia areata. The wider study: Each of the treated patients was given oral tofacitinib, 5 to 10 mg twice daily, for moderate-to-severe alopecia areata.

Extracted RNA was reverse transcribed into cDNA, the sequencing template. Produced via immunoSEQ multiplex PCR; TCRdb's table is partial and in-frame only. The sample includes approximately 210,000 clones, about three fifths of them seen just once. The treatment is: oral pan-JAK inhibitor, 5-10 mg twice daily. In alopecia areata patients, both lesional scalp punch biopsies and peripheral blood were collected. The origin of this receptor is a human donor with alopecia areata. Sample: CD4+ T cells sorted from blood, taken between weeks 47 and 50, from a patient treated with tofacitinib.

CDR3: CASSPRTDTEAFF. CDR3 DNA: TGTGCCAGCAGCCCCCGGACAGACACTGAAGCTTTCTTT. The chain joins TRBV9 to TRBJ1-1, with D possibly matching TRBD1 (6 bases). The germline CDR1 and CDR2 sequences are SGDLS and YYNGEE. V dropped 4 bases and J dropped 3 bases, with 10 bases sitting between them. The CDR3 runs 13 residues.